These 21 T cell receptor beta chains were sequenced from one sample in a study of blood T cell repertoires in COVID-19. The assay was immunoSEQ multiplex PCR, and TCRdb's table has in-frame clones only and misses some. The sample contains around 120,000 clones, around 83% of which appear only once. The source material was peripheral blood. The receptor set was obtained from an elderly man with active or convalescent COVID-19.

The chain employs TRBV18 and TRBJ1-2; 7 positions match TRBD1. V shed 2 bases, J shed 1 base, and the junction held 10 bases outside the gene matches. This CDR3 comprises 17 residues. CDR1 KGHSH and CDR2 LQKENI come from the germline V gene. The CDR3 DNA sequence: TGTGCCAGCTCACCATATTCTGGACAGGCTGGTAACTATGGCTACACCTTC. The encoded protein is CASSPYSGQAGNYGYTF.

The gene calls are TRBV27 and TRBJ2-7; 9 positions agree with TRBD1. CDR1 MNHEY and CDR2 SMNVEV come from the germline V gene (reference sequence). V shed 0 bases and J 2 bases; nucleotides not matched to a gene: 5. The CDR3 is 16 amino acids. CDR3 bases: TGTGCCAGCAGTTTATCGAACAGGGGGCTACCCTACGAGCAGTACTTC. Translating gives CASSLSNRGLPYEQYF.

The chain carries TRBV28 and TRBJ1-2; tentative D call: TRBD1 (6 bases). Germline CDR1 and CDR2: MDHEN and SYDVKM. The length of the CDR3 is 17 residues. V lost 6 bases, J lost 4 bases, and 24 bases lay in between. For the CDR3, the DNA is TGTGCCAGCAGCCCCGCTGGGCAGGGGATTTATAGCTATGGCTACACCTTC. It specifies CASSPAGQGIYSYGYTF.

This clone was seen only a few times. V gene TRBV4-3 combines with J gene TRBJ2-2, with D hard to call. Germline V gives CDR1 LGHNA, CDR2 YSLEER. The V end was cut by 0 bases, the J end by 2 bases, with 7 bases between. There are 15 residues in the CDR3. The CDR3 loop is CASSQESINTGELFF. The CDR3 DNA is TGCGCCAGCAGCCAAGAATCCATTAACACCGGGGAGCTGTTTTTT.

This chain links TRBV18 with TRBJ1-4, with 9 bases fitting TRBD1. The CDR3 contains 15 residues. V dropped 3 bases and J dropped 4; count of bases not matched to a gene: 3. Germline V gives CDR1 KGHSH, CDR2 LQKENI. CDR3 amino acids: CASSPGTGNNEKLFF. The CDR3, as DNA: TGTGCCAGCTCACCCGGGACAGGGAATAATGAAAAACTGTTTTTT.

The chain uses TRBV21-1 and TRBJ2-5; TRBD2 is the table's D call, not checked against the DNA. TRBV21-1 has pseudogene status. CDR3 size: 17 residues. The DNA for the CDR3 is TGTGCCAGCAGAAAGGTCCAGACTAGCGGGGAGGGGGAGACCCAGTACTTC. Residues: CASRKVQTSGEGETQYF.

The gene calls are TRBV7-2 and TRBJ1-2; TRBD1 is a possible D gene (6 bases). CDR1 is SGHTA and CDR2 is FQGNSA in the germline V gene. The CDR3 has 12 amino acids. Trimming removed 5 bases at V and 5 bases at J, with 9 bases between. The DNA for the CDR3 is TGTGCCAGCAGCATACAGGGATATGGCTACACCTTC. It specifies CASSIQGYGYTF.

V and J are TRBV5-4 and TRBJ2-4, with D possibly being TRBD1 (6 bases). This CDR3 spans 16 amino acids. Germline CDR1 and CDR2: SGHNT and YYREEE (reference sequence). Trimming shortened V by 4 bases and J by 8 bases, and 22 bases separated the two germline ends. CDR3 loop: CASSRRDTPARDIQYF. The CDR3 coding sequence is TGTGCCAGCAGCCGACGGGACACCCCAGCCAGGGACATTCAGTACTTC.

The chain combines TRBV6-5 with TRBJ2-6, with D tentatively TRBD1 (6 bases). The V end lost 4 bases, the J end lost 3 bases, and 10 bases lay between the germline ends. Germline loops: CDR1 MNHEY, CDR2 SVGAGI. This CDR3 spans 15 amino acids. CDR3 nucleotide sequence: TGTGCCAGCAGTTTGGGGGCGGGTGGGGCCAACGTCCTGACTTTC. Its translation is CASSLGAGGANVLTF.

The table lists this clone with a few counts. The chain links TRBV6-5 to TRBJ1-4, with 9 bases fitting TRBD1. CDR3 length: 14 amino acids. Germline-derived CDR1 and CDR2 are MNHEY and SVGAGI. Trimming at V came to 8 bases and at J to 6 bases, leaving 7 bases not matched to a gene. The CDR3 spells CASGKGQGYEKLFF. CDR3 nucleotide sequence: TGTGCCAGCGGGAAGGGACAGGGATATGAAAAACTGTTTTTT.

The rearrangement uses TRBV5-6 and TRBJ1-2; 7 bases are shared with TRBD1. Trimming cost V 8 bases and J 2 bases; bases outside gene matches: 9. Looked up from germline, CDR1 is SGHDT and CDR2 is YYEEEE. The CDR3 sequence is 14 residues long. This CDR3 is CASTHDRANYGYTF. CDR3 DNA: TGTGCCAGTACCCATGACAGGGCGAACTATGGCTACACCTTC.

The chain carries TRBV3-1 (or the pseudogene TRBV3-2) and TRBJ2-1, with 15 bases fitting TRBD2. The CDR3 contains 22 residues. With V trimmed by 2 bases and J by 6 bases, 20 bases remained unmatched. The germline CDR1 and CDR2 sequences are LGHDT and YNNKEL (reference sequence). The CDR3: CASSQPDQRWTSGGATSNEQFF. Here the CDR3 DNA reads TGTGCCAGCAGCCAACCTGATCAAAGATGGACTAGCGGGGGGGCAACGAGCAATGAGCAGTTCTTC.

The rearrangement links TRBV6-5 to TRBJ1-5, with 11 bases lining up with TRBD1. V shed 5 bases, J shed 6 bases, and the junction held 3 bases outside the gene matches. Germline CDR1 is MNHEY and CDR2 is SVGAGI. The CDR3 spans 14 residues. In DNA, the CDR3 is TGTGCCAGCAGTAAGGACAGGGGGCCTCAGCCCCAGCATTTT. Protein sequence: CASSKDRGPQPQHF.

V and J are TRBV2 and TRBJ1-5, with D possibly TRBD1 on 6 matching bases. In germline, CDR1 is SNHLY, CDR2 FYNNEI. The CDR3 totals 13 residues. Trimming pared 6 bases from V and 6 bases from J, leaving 12 bases between. CDR3 residues: CASRTGQTQPQHF. The CDR3, as DNA: TGTGCCAGCAGAACAGGACAGACTCAGCCCCAGCATTTT.

This sequence joins TRBV18 and TRBJ1-2; maybe TRBD1 (5 bases). The V end was cut by 3 bases, the J end by 7 bases, with 12 bases between. Looked up from germline, CDR1 is KGHSH and CDR2 is LQKENI. The CDR3 runs to 13 residues. CDR3 protein: CASSPAGNIGYTF. CDR3 bases: TGTGCCAGCTCACCGGCAGGGAATATTGGCTACACCTTC.

This clone was seen only once. The chain joins TRBV2 to TRBJ2-7; 10 bases line up with TRBD1. Germline lookup yields CDR1 SNHLY and CDR2 FYNNEI. This CDR3 is built from 12 residues. The V and J ends lost 6 bases and 13 bases, in that order; junction bases with no gene match: 9. The CDR3 reads CASRDRDRGGYF. The CDR3 DNA is TGTGCCAGCAGGGACCGGGACAGGGGCGGCTACTTC.

The chain joins TRBV4-2 to TRBJ1-4, with 7 positions matching TRBD1. The germline gives CDR1 LGHNA, CDR2 YNFKEQ. The CDR3 totals 16 residues. The V segment lost 4 bases and the J segment 4 bases; nucleotides outside the gene matches: 9. CDR3 in amino acids: CASSPRATGFNEKLFF. In nucleotides, the CDR3 is TGTGCCAGCAGCCCCCGAGCGACAGGGTTTAATGAAAAACTGTTTTTT.

This sequence joins TRBV5-1 and TRBJ2-7, with a weak D call TRBD1 (5 bases). The CDR3 has 15 residues. Trimming shortened V by 1 base and J by 0 bases, and 11 bases separated the two germline ends. The germline V gene has CDR1 SGHRS and CDR2 YFSETQ. Here the CDR3 DNA reads TGCGCCAGCAGCTTGTTTTCAGGGAACTCCTACGAGCAGTACTTC. Amino acids: CASSLFSGNSYEQYF.

The chain links TRBV11-1 to TRBJ1-6; D possibly corresponds to TRBD1 (5 bases). CDR1 and CDR2 from the germline V gene are SGHAT and FQDESV (reference sequence). Trimming stripped 1 base from V and 9 bases from J, with 13 bases between. The CDR3 sequence is 15 residues long. CDR3 loop: CASSLGQPGSSPLHF. In nucleotides, the CDR3 is TGTGCCAGCAGCTTAGGACAGCCGGGTAGTTCACCCCTCCACTTT.

The CDR3 reads CASSLKGGTEAFF. The CDR3, as DNA: TGTGCCAGCAGTTTAAAAGGGGGCACTGAAGCTTTCTTT. The genes are TRBV27 and TRBJ1-1, with D possibly matching TRBD1 (6 bases). Germline-derived CDR1 and CDR2 are MNHEY and SMNVEV (reference sequence). The CDR3 length is 13 residues. With 2 bases removed from V and 4 bases from J, the gap between germline ends came to 8 bases.

This chain connects TRBV6-6 to TRBJ2-1; a possible D gene is TRBD1 (7 bases). Trimming pared 5 bases from V and 0 bases from J, leaving 11 bases between. This CDR3 region has 15 residues. Germline loops: CDR1 MNHNY, CDR2 SVGAGI (reference sequence). The CDR3 region is CASSVQGGSYNEQFF. In DNA form, the CDR3 reads TGTGCCAGCAGTGTCCAGGGGGGCTCCTACAATGAGCAGTTCTTC.